This paragraph reports one TCR beta chain. Its antigen is undetermined. The data derive from a study of T cells after posttransplantation cyclophosphamide. Findings and limits, study-wide: Donor-recipient repertoire similarity was low at 1-2 months, rising over year one. After PTCy, TRB diversity resembled that of CNI/methotrexate controls. TRB overlap between skin or GI tissue T cells and blood was limited.

The CDR3 is 15 residues long. CDR1 SNHLY and CDR2 FYNNEI come from the germline V gene. Trimming removed 9 bases at V and 3 bases at J, with 19 bases between. Control samples came 1 year after myeloablative marrow transplants with methotrexate plus calcineurin inhibitor. The assay was immunoSEQ multiplex PCR, and TCRdb's table has in-frame clones only and misses some. The repertoire holds approximately 10,000 clones, with roughly four fifths as singletons. The genes are TRBV2 and TRBJ2-3, with a possible D match to TRBD2 (7 bases). The clonotype comes from a male patient aged 25-45 years who received an allogeneic stem cell transplant from an unrelated donor, was CMV-positive, and had acute GVHD only. Some T cells may arise from the graft donor. The sample here was PBMCs, taken 367 days after allogeneic stem cell transplant with calcineurin inhibitor and methotrexate. In DNA form, the CDR3 reads TGTGCCAGTTGGGGAGAGGGGGGGAGGACAGATACGCAGTATTTT. Translated, it gives CASWGEGGRTDTQYF.